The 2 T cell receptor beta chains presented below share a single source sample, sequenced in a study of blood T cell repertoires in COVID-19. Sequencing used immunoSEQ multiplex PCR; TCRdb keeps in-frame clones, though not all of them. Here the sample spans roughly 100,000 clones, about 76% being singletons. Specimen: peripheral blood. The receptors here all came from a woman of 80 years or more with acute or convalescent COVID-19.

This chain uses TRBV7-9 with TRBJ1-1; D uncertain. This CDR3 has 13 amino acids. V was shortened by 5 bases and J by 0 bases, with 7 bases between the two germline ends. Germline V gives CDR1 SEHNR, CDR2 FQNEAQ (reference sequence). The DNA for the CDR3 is TGTGCCAGCAGCCGGCAGGTGAACACTGAAGCTTTCTTT. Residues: CASSRQVNTEAFF.

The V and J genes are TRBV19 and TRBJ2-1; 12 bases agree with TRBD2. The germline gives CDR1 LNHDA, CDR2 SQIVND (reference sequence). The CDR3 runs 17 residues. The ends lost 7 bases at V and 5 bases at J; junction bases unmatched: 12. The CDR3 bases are TGTGCCAGTATCCCTTCCCCTCTAGCGGGGGGGAACAATGAGCAGTTCTTC. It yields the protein CASIPSPLAGGNNEQFF.